These T cell receptor beta chains were read from a single sample in a study of blood T cell repertoires in COVID-19. The repertoire was sequenced with immunoSEQ multiplex PCR; TCRdb's copy has only in-frame clones and lacks some. This sample has some 160,000 clones, with 70% to 90% found just once. The specimen sequenced was peripheral blood. These receptors came from a woman aged 45-59 years with acute or convalescent COVID-19. CDR3s include the opening cysteine and the closing phenylalanine or tryptophan. The D gene is left open where the match is weak. Rows may omit the clone size; those that give it use once, few, many or a size class.

abundance: -
v_gene: TRBV9
j_gene: TRBJ1-4
d_gene: -
CDR3aa: CASSVDDMSGEKLFF
CDR3nt: TGTGCCAGCAGCGTAGATGACATGTCGGGGGAAAAACTGTTTTTT

abundance: few
v_gene: TRBV7-3
j_gene: TRBJ1-1
d_gene: TRBD1
CDR3aa: CASSLVQGATEAFF
CDR3nt: TGTGCCAGCAGCTTAGTCCAGGGGGCCACTGAAGCTTTCTTT

abundance: -
v_gene: TRBV7-9
j_gene: TRBJ2-2
d_gene: TRBD2
CDR3aa: CASSPSGLAGGLNAGELFF
CDR3nt: TGTGCCAGCAGCCCCTCGGGACTAGCGGGGGGGCTTAACGCCGGGGAGCTGTTTTTT

abundance: few
v_gene: TRBV4-3
j_gene: TRBJ1-2
d_gene: -
CDR3aa: CASSQDARASYGYTF
CDR3nt: TGCGCCAGCAGCCAAGATGCCAGGGCTTCCTATGGCTACACCTTC

abundance: -
v_gene: TRBV19
j_gene: TRBJ1-1
d_gene: TRBD1
CDR3aa: CASSTQGAFTEAFF
CDR3nt: TGTGCCAGTAGTACGCAGGGGGCGTTCACTGAAGCTTTCTTT

abundance: -
v_gene: TRBV7-7
j_gene: TRBJ2-3
d_gene: TRBD1
CDR3aa: CASSASTGSTDTQYF
CDR3nt: TGTGCCAGCAGCGCCTCGACAGGGAGCACAGATACGCAGTATTTT

abundance: -
v_gene: TRBV7-2
j_gene: TRBJ2-7
d_gene: TRBD1
CDR3aa: CASSLGGGQNYEQYF
CDR3nt: TGTGCCAGCAGCTTAGGAGGGGGACAGAACTACGAGCAGTACTTC

abundance: -
v_gene: TRBV6-5
j_gene: TRBJ2-7
d_gene: TRBD2
CDR3aa: CASTSFIAGEYEQYF
CDR3nt: TGTGCCAGCACCAGCTTTATAGCGGGGGAGTACGAGCAGTACTTC

abundance: -
v_gene: TRBV3-1/TRBV3-2
j_gene: TRBJ2-3
d_gene: -
CDR3aa: CASSAPSGVYF
CDR3nt: TGTGCCAGCAGTGCCCCCTCGGGGGTGTATTTT

abundance: -
v_gene: TRBV4-3
j_gene: TRBJ2-5
d_gene: -
CDR3aa: CASSQRGQGETQYF
CDR3nt: TGCGCCAGCAGCCAGCGGGGGCAAGGAGAGACCCAGTACTTC

abundance: -
v_gene: TRBV19
j_gene: TRBJ2-3
d_gene: TRBD2
CDR3aa: CASSLGLAGSTDTQYF
CDR3nt: TGTGCCAGTAGTCTGGGACTAGCGGGATCCACAGATACGCAGTATTTT

abundance: -
v_gene: TRBV7-9
j_gene: TRBJ1-1
d_gene: -
CDR3aa: CASSPLFVEGLDGTEAFF
CDR3nt: TGTGCCAGCAGCCCTCTGTTTGTAGAGGGACTTGACGGCACTGAAGCTTTCTTT

abundance: -
v_gene: TRBV6-1
j_gene: TRBJ1-5
d_gene: -
CDR3aa: CASTGYTGLNQPQHF
CDR3nt: TGTGCCAGCACGGGATACACAGGGTTGAATCAGCCCCAGCATTTT

abundance: few
v_gene: TRBV5-1
j_gene: TRBJ2-3
d_gene: TRBD2
CDR3aa: CASSWTSGGTDTQYF
CDR3nt: TGCGCCAGCAGCTGGACTAGCGGGGGCACAGATACGCAGTATTTT

abundance: -
v_gene: TRBV12-3/TRBV12-4
j_gene: TRBJ1-1
d_gene: -
CDR3aa: CASSGGTEAFF
CDR3nt: TGTGCCAGCAGCGGGGGAACTGAAGCTTTCTTT

abundance: -
v_gene: TRBV4-3
j_gene: TRBJ1-4
d_gene: TRBD1
CDR3aa: CASSQIQGVNEKLFF
CDR3nt: TGCGCCAGCAGCCAGATACAGGGGGTTAATGAAAAACTGTTTTTT

abundance: -
v_gene: TRBV7-2
j_gene: TRBJ1-5
d_gene: TRBD1
CDR3aa: CASSLTGQVLGNQPQHF
CDR3nt: TGTGCCAGCAGCTTAACGGGACAGGTTCTGGGCAATCAGCCCCAGCATTTT

abundance: few
v_gene: TRBV4-3
j_gene: TRBJ2-2
d_gene: -
CDR3aa: CASSLGGEDTGELFF
CDR3nt: TGCGCCAGCAGCCTAGGGGGGGAAGACACCGGGGAGCTGTTTTTT

abundance: -
v_gene: TRBV29-1
j_gene: TRBJ1-1
d_gene: -
CDR3aa: CSVDGVMNTEAFF
CDR3nt: TGCAGCGTTGACGGAGTCATGAACACTGAAGCTTTCTTT

abundance: -
v_gene: TRBV3-1/TRBV3-2
j_gene: TRBJ1-5
d_gene: TRBD1
CDR3aa: CASSLGTGGIQPQHF
CDR3nt: TGTGCCAGCAGCCTAGGGACAGGGGGGATTCAGCCCCAGCATTTT

abundance: few
v_gene: TRBV11-2
j_gene: TRBJ1-2
d_gene: -
CDR3aa: CASSLGEVGYTF
CDR3nt: TGTGCCAGCAGCTTAGGCGAGGTTGGCTACACCTTC

abundance: -
v_gene: TRBV6-5
j_gene: TRBJ1-1
d_gene: -
CDR3aa: CASSTLRDTEAFF
CDR3nt: TGTGCCAGCAGTACCTTGCGCGACACTGAAGCTTTCTTT

abundance: -
v_gene: TRBV20-1
j_gene: TRBJ1-2
d_gene: -
CDR3aa: CSAAGYHGYTF
CDR3nt: TGCAGTGCTGCAGGGTACCATGGCTACACCTTC

abundance: -
v_gene: TRBV4-2
j_gene: TRBJ2-5
d_gene: -
CDR3aa: CASSQAINDGDLETQYF
CDR3nt: TGTGCCAGCAGCCAAGCAATTAACGACGGGGACTTGGAGACCCAGTACTTC

abundance: few
v_gene: TRBV20-1
j_gene: TRBJ1-4
d_gene: -
CDR3aa: CSASPRGFREKLFF
CDR3nt: TGCAGTGCTAGTCCTAGGGGCTTCCGAGAAAAACTGTTTTTT

abundance: -
v_gene: TRBV6-4
j_gene: TRBJ2-6
d_gene: TRBD1
CDR3aa: CASSALTTGASGANVLTF
CDR3nt: TGTGCCAGCAGTGCCCTCACGACAGGGGCCTCTGGGGCCAACGTCCTGACTTTC

abundance: -
v_gene: TRBV5-1
j_gene: TRBJ1-1
d_gene: -
CDR3aa: CASSLVEQGSGTEAFF
CDR3nt: TGCGCCAGCAGCTTGGTCGAACAGGGTTCGGGCACTGAAGCTTTCTTT

abundance: -
v_gene: TRBV28
j_gene: TRBJ1-5
d_gene: -
CDR3aa: CASSPSSTPREQPQHF
CDR3nt: TGTGCCAGCAGTCCCTCCTCGACTCCCCGGGAGCAGCCCCAGCATTTT

abundance: -
v_gene: TRBV6-2/TRBV6-3
j_gene: TRBJ1-2
d_gene: -
CDR3aa: CASSSGENYGYTF
CDR3nt: TGTGCCAGCAGTTCCGGGGAGAACTATGGCTACACCTTC

abundance: -
v_gene: TRBV9
j_gene: TRBJ2-5
d_gene: TRBD1
CDR3aa: CASSVQGAGETQYF
CDR3nt: TGTGCCAGCAGCGTACAGGGGGCCGGGGAGACCCAGTACTTC

abundance: once
v_gene: TRBV10-3
j_gene: TRBJ1-1
d_gene: -
CDR3aa: CAISESPGLRTEAFF
CDR3nt: TGTGCCATCAGTGAGTCGCCAGGGTTGAGGACTGAAGCTTTCTTT

abundance: -
v_gene: TRBV4-3
j_gene: TRBJ2-1
d_gene: TRBD2
CDR3aa: CASSQGTSGVYNEQFF
CDR3nt: TGCGCCAGCAGCCAAGGAACGAGCGGGGTGTACAATGAGCAGTTCTTC

abundance: -
v_gene: TRBV2
j_gene: TRBJ2-1
d_gene: -
CDR3aa: CASSVGWYNEQFF
CDR3nt: TGTGCCAGCAGTGTCGGTTGGTACAATGAGCAGTTCTTC

abundance: -
v_gene: TRBV10-3
j_gene: TRBJ2-7
d_gene: -
CDR3aa: CAISETGAEGEQYF
CDR3nt: TGTGCCATCAGTGAGACAGGGGCGGAGGGCGAGCAGTACTTC

abundance: -
v_gene: TRBV5-5
j_gene: TRBJ2-2
d_gene: -
CDR3aa: CASSLGAPRNTGELFF
CDR3nt: TGTGCCAGCAGCTTGGGGGCCCCACGGAACACCGGGGAGCTGTTTTTT

abundance: few
v_gene: TRBV6-5
j_gene: TRBJ1-1
d_gene: -
CDR3aa: CASSYRGNTEAFF
CDR3nt: TGTGCCAGCAGTTACAGGGGAAACACTGAAGCTTTCTTT

abundance: -
v_gene: TRBV3-1/TRBV3-2
j_gene: TRBJ1-1
d_gene: -
CDR3aa: CASSQAHRFSHDGAFF
CDR3nt: TGTGCCAGCAGCCAAGCACACAGATTTTCACACGATGGAGCTTTCTTT

abundance: -
v_gene: TRBV11-1
j_gene: TRBJ2-5
d_gene: -
CDR3aa: CASSLARGGQETQYF
CDR3nt: TGTGCCAGCAGCTTAGCACGCGGAGGGCAAGAGACCCAGTACTTC

abundance: -
v_gene: TRBV27
j_gene: TRBJ2-1
d_gene: TRBD1
CDR3aa: CASGIRDRGYNEQFF
CDR3nt: TGTGCCAGCGGGATCCGGGACAGGGGCTACAATGAGCAGTTCTTC